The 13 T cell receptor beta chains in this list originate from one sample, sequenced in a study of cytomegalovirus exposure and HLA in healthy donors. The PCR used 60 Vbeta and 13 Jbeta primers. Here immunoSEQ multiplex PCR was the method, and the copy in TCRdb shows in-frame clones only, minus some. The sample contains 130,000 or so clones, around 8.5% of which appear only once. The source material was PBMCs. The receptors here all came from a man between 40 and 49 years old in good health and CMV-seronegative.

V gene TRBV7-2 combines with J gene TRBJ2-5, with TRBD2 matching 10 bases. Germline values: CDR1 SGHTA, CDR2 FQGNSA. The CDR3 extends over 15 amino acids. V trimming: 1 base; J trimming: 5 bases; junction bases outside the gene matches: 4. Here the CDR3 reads CASSLGLAGWETQYF. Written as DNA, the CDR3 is TGTGCCAGCAGCTTAGGACTAGCGGGTTGGGAGACCCAGTACTTC.

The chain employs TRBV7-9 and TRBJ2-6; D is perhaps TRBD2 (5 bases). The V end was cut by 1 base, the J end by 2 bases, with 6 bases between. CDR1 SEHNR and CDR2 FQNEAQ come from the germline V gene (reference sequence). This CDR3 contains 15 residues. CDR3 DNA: TGTGCCAGCAGCTTAGGAGGGACTGGGGCCAACGTCCTGACTTTC. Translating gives CASSLGGTGANVLTF. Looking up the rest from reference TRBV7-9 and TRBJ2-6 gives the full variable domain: DTGVSQNPRHKITKRGQNVTFRCDPISEHNRLYWYRQTLGQGPEFLTYFQNEAQLEKSRLLSDRFSAERPKGSFSTLEIQRTEQGDSAMYLCASSLGGTGANVLTFGAGSRLTVL.

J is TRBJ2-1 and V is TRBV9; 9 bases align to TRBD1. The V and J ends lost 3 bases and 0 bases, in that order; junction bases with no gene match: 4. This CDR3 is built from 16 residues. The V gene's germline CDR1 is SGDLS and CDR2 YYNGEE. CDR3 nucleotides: TGTGCCAGCAGCGCTATGGACAGGGGCTCCTACAATGAGCAGTTCTTC. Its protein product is CASSAMDRGSYNEQFF. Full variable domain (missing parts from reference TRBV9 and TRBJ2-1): DSGVTQTPKHLITATGQRVTLRCSPRSGDLSVYWYQQSLDQGLQFLIQYYNGEERAKGNILERFSAQQFPDLHSELNLSSLELGDSALYFCASSAMDRGSYNEQFFGPGTRLTVL.

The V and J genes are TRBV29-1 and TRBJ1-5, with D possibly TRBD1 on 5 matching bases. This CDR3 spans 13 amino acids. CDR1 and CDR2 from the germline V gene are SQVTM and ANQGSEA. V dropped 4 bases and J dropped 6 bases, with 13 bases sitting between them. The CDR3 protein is CSVADGAAQPQHF. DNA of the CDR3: TGCAGCGTTGCGGATGGGGCCGCTCAGCCCCAGCATTTT.

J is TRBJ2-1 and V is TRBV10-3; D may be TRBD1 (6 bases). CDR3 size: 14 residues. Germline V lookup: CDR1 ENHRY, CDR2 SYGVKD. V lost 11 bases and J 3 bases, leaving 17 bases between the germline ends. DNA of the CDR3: TGTGCCGCAGGGGCCCGCGAGAACTACAATGAGCAGTTCTTC. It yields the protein CAAGARENYNEQFF.

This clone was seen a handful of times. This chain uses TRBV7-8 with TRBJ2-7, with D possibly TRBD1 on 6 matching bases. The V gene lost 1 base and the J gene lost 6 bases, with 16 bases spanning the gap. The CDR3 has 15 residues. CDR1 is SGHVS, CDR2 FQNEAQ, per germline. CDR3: CASSLGTEPVREQYF. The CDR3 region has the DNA TGTGCCAGCAGCTTAGGGACAGAGCCGGTCCGCGAGCAGTACTTC.

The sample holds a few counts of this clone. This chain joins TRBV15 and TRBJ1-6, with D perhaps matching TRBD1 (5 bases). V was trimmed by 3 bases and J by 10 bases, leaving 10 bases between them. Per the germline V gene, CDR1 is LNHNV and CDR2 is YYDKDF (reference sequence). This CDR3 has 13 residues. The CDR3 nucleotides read TGTGCCACCAGCAGCCCGGGACTCTCACCCCTCCACTTT. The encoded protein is CATSSPGLSPLHF. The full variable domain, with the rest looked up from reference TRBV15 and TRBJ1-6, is DAMVIQNPRYQVTQFGKPVTLSCSQTLNHNVMYWYQQKSSQAPKLLFHYYDKDFNNEADTPDNFQSRRPNTSFCFLDIRSPGLGDTAMYLCATSSPGLSPLHFGNGTRLTVT.

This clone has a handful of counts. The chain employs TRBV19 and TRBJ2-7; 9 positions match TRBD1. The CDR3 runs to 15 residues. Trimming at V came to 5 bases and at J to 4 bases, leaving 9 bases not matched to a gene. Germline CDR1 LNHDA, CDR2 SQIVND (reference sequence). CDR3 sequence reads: CASSDGQGTSYEQYF. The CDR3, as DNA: TGTGCCAGTAGTGACGGACAGGGGACTTCTTACGAGCAGTACTTC.

DNA for the CDR3: TGTGCCAGCAGTTACTCGGCCGAGCAGTACTTC. This codes for CASSYSAEQYF. J is TRBJ2-7 and V is TRBV6-5, with D hard to call. V dropped 0 bases and J dropped 6 bases, with 3 bases sitting between them. CDR3 length: 11 amino acids. CDR1 MNHEY and CDR2 SVGAGI come from the germline V gene.

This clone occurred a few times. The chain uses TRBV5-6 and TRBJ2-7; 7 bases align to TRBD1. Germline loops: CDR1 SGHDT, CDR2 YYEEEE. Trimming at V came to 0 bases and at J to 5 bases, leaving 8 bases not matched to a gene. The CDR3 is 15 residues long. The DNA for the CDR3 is TGTGCCAGCAGCTTGGCCCTACAGGGGATCCACGAGCAGTACTTC. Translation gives CASSLALQGIHEQYF.

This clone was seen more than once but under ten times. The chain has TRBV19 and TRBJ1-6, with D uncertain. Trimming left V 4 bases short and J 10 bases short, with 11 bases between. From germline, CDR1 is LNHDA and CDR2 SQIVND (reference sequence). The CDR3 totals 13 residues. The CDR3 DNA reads TGTGCCAGTAGTACAAGTCTGGCCTCACCCCTCCACTTT. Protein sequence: CASSTSLASPLHF.

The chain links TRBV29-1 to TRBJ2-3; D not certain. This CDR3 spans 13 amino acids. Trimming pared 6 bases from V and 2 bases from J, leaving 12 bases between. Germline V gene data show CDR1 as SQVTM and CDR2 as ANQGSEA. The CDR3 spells CSVHSRYTDTQYF. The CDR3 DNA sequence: TGCAGCGTGCACAGTCGTTACACAGATACGCAGTATTTT.

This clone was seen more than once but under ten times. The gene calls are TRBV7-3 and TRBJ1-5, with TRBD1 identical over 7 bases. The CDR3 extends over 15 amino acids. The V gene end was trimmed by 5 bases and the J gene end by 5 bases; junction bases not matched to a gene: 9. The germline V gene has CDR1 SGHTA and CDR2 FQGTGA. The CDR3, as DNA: TGTGCCAGCAGCGACTACAGGGGCTCGGATCAGCCCCAGCATTTT. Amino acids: CASSDYRGSDQPQHF.